This T cell receptor beta chain was found in a study of Ad26.COV2.S vaccination and SARS-CoV-2 variants. The treatment is: 19 received Ad26.COV2.S at low or high dose, single or two shots; a few received placebo; per-sample allocation not given. Sampling occurred on day 63 after the first vaccine or placebo injection. Clones were read by immunoSEQ multiplex PCR, and TCRdb kept only the in-frame ones, dropping some. There are about 350,000 clones in the sample; around 89% occur only once, and roughly 5% lies in the top ten. A remark on this clone: The antigen is unknown.

General study results and limits: Following vaccination, spike-specific CD8+ and CD4+ T cell responses reportedly exhibited substantial breadth.

Germline V CDR1 and CDR2: MGHRA, YSYEKL. This CDR3 contains 13 residues. V was trimmed by 0 bases and J by 7 bases, leaving 7 bases between them. This chain connects TRBV4-1 to TRBJ1-5; D is ambiguous. This clonotype was sampled from a person between 18 and 65 years old who received the Ad26.COV2.S COVID-19 vaccine or a placebo. The sample here was peripheral blood, taken in a trial of Ad26.COV2.S vaccine versus placebo. Here the CDR3 DNA reads TGCGCCAGCAGCCAAGATCCATACCAGCCCCAGCATTTT. It yields the protein CASSQDPYQPQHF.